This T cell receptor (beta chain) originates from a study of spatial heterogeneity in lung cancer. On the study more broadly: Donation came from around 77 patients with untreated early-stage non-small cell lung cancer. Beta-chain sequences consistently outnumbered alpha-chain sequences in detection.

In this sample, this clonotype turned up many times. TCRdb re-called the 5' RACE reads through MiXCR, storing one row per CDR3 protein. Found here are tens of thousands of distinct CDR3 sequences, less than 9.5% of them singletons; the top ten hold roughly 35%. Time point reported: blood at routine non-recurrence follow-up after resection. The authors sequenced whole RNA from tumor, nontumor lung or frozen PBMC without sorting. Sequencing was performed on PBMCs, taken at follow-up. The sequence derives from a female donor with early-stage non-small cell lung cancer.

This chain's CDR3 is CATSRVNRGTYGYTF. The CDR3 nucleotides read TGTGCCACCAGCAGAGTCAACAGGGGGACCTATGGCTACACCTTC. The chain combines TRBV15 with TRBJ1-2; 8 nucleotides match TRBD1. Germline CDR1 is LNHNV and CDR2 is YYDKDF (reference sequence). This CDR3 has 15 residues. The J segment lost 4 bases and the V segment lost 1 base, leaving 5 bases of the junction unmatched.